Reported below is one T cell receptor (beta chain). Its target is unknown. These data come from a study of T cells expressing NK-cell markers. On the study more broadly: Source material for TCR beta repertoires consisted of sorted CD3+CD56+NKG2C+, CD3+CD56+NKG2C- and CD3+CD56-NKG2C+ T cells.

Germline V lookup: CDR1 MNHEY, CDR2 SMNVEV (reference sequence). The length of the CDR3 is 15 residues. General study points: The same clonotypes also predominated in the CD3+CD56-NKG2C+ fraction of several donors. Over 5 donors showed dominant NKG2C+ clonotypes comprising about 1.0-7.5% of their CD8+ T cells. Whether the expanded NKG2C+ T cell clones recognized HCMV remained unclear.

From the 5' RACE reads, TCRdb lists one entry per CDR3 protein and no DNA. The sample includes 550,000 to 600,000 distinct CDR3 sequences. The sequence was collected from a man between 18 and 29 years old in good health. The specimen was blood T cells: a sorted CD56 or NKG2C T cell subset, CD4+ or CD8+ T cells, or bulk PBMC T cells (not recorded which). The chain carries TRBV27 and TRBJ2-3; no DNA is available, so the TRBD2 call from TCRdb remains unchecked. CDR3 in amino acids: CASSFTLADTDTQYF.